Presented here are 31 T cell receptor beta chains from one specimen sequenced in a study. Amplification of TRBV12-4/TRBJ1-2 clonotypes used adaptor-ligated barcode primers. A single record per CDR3 protein comes from TCRdb applying MiXCR to the multiplex PCR reads. The repertoire holds some 1,200 distinct CDR3 sequences, 20% to 25% seen once, with around 6% in the top ten. Material for sequencing was naive CD4+ T cells sorted from blood. Subset here: naive CD4+ T cells, CD4+CD45RA+CD25-. These receptors all stem from a female donor with breast cancer.

The chain has TRBV12-3 or TRBV12-4 and TRBJ1-2; the D is unclear. V lost 6 bases and J 5 bases, leaving 13 bases between the germline ends. This CDR3 has 13 residues. CDR3 region: CASRELGWYGYTF. The CDR3, as DNA: TGTGCCAGCAGAGAACTGGGATGGTATGGCTACACCTTC.

This clonotype is termed medium-sized. The chain employs TRBV12-3 or TRBV12-4 and TRBJ1-2; no clear D. Trimming took off 6 bases at V and 2 bases at J, with 13 bases between the two ends. The CDR3 extends over 14 amino acids. The CDR3 DNA sequence: TGTGCCAGCAGACTAGGCTTGGAAAACTATGGCTACACCTTC. It is translated as CASRLGLENYGYTF.

This clonotype has just a few counts. The chain links TRBV12-3 or TRBV12-4 to TRBJ1-2; D remains unclear. This CDR3 comprises 12 residues. The ends were cut back, 6 bases at V and 7 bases at J, with 12 bases in the middle. CDR3 amino acids: CASSYDSGGYTF. CDR3 in DNA: TGTGCCAGCAGCTACGATAGTGGTGGCTACACCTTC.

By its share, this clonotype is large. The chain employs TRBV12-3 or TRBV12-4 and TRBJ1-2; no clear D gene. The CDR3 length is 13 residues. Trimming removed 3 bases at V and 7 bases at J, with 12 bases between. This CDR3 is CASSFATVVGYTF. The CDR3 DNA is TGTGCCAGCAGTTTCGCGACCGTAGTTGGCTACACCTTC.

This clonotype counts as medium-sized. The rearrangement links TRBV12-3 or TRBV12-4 to TRBJ1-2; D unresolved. The V end was cut by 1 base, the J end by 6 bases, with 9 bases between. This CDR3 comprises 13 residues. The CDR3 DNA reads as TGTGCCAGCAGTTTAGGGGAGAGTAATGGCTACACCTTC. Translated, it gives CASSLGESNGYTF.

Sample share makes this clonotype large (0.1 to 1%). The genes are TRBV12-3 or TRBV12-4 and TRBJ1-2; D gene unclear. The CDR3 spans 12 residues. Trimming left V 3 bases short and J 8 bases short, with 10 bases between. The CDR3 bases are TGTGCCAGCAGTTTCAGAGGGCTCGGCTACACCTTC. Amino acid sequence: CASSFRGLGYTF.

This clonotype is deemed large. The rearrangement links TRBV12-3 or TRBV12-4 to TRBJ1-2; the match to TRBD1 covers 7 bases. This CDR3 comprises 11 residues. The V and J ends lost 8 bases and 5 bases, in that order; junction bases with no gene match: 2. This chain's CDR3 is CASLTGYGYTF. DNA of the CDR3: TGTGCCAGCCTGACAGGGTATGGCTACACCTTC.

By its share, this clonotype is medium-sized (0.01 to 0.1%). The chain has TRBV12-3 or TRBV12-4 and TRBJ1-2; perhaps TRBD1 as D (6 bases). The CDR3 has 13 residues. V lost 6 bases and J lost 2, with 10 bases in between. CDR3 DNA: TGTGCCAGCAGCAGACAGGAGAACTATGGCTACACCTTC. This sequence encodes CASSRQENYGYTF.

By share of the sample, this clonotype is large. The CDR3 region has the DNA TGTGCCAGCAGTGTCACAGGGAAAGGAGACGATGGCTACACCTTC. It translates to CASSVTGKGDDGYTF. The chain uses TRBV12-3 or TRBV12-4 and TRBJ1-2; D is perhaps TRBD1 (6 bases). Trimming removed 5 bases at V and 6 bases at J, with 19 bases between. CDR3 length: 15 residues.

By frequency in the sample, this clonotype is medium-sized. The rearrangement links TRBV12-3 or TRBV12-4 to TRBJ1-2; unclear D gene. The V end lost 3 bases, the J end lost 5 bases, and 10 bases lay between the germline ends. The CDR3 extends over 13 amino acids. The DNA for the CDR3 is TGTGCCAGCAGTTTTGACGGCCTATATGGCTACACCTTC. It codes for CASSFDGLYGYTF.

This clonotype is deemed medium-sized. The chain joins TRBV12-3 or TRBV12-4 to TRBJ1-2; D ambiguous. CDR3 length: 13 amino acids. With 3 bases removed from V and 2 bases from J, the gap between germline ends came to 7 bases. DNA for the CDR3: TGTGCCAGCAGTTTGACATTGAACTATGGCTACACCTTC. This translates into CASSLTLNYGYTF.

This clonotype came up a few times. The V and J genes are TRBV12-3 or TRBV12-4 and TRBJ1-2; D is perhaps TRBD1 (5 bases). CDR3 length: 13 residues. Trimming removed 2 bases at V and 4 bases at J, with 8 bases between. The CDR3: CASSLRGVYGYTF. CDR3 DNA: TGTGCCAGCAGTTTACGAGGGGTCTATGGCTACACCTTC.

This clonotype is categorized as large (0.1 to 1%). The genes are TRBV12-3 or TRBV12-4 and TRBJ1-2; D is unresolved. This CDR3 is built from 11 residues. V was pared by 4 bases and J by 9 bases, with 9 bases between. This CDR3 reads CASSSYFSYTF. As DNA, the CDR3 is TGTGCCAGCAGTTCCTACTTCAGCTACACCTTC.

By share, this clonotype ranks as medium-sized. The chain links TRBV12-3 or TRBV12-4 to TRBJ1-2; D not resolved. Trimming removed 6 bases from V and 4 bases from J, with 9 bases in between. The CDR3 has 12 residues. CDR3 nucleotides: TGTGCCAGCAGCCAGAGGGCCTATGGCTACACCTTC. This gives the protein CASSQRAYGYTF.

By proportion, this clonotype is medium-sized (0.01 to 0.1%). The chain joins TRBV12-3 or TRBV12-4 to TRBJ1-2; D unclear. The V end was cut by 5 bases, the J end by 14 bases, with 21 bases between. This CDR3 spans 13 amino acids. The CDR3 protein is CASSQPGGSSWTF. The DNA for the CDR3 is TGTGCCAGCAGTCAACCGGGCGGATCCTCTTGGACCTTC.

This clonotype ranks as large. The rearrangement joins TRBV12-3 or TRBV12-4 to TRBJ1-2, with TRBD1 as a possible D gene (5 bases). Trimming took 0 bases from V and 4 from J, leaving 15 bases between them. CDR3 size: 16 residues. CDR3: CASSLALRGPIYGYTF. The DNA for the CDR3 is TGTGCCAGCAGTTTAGCGCTAAGGGGTCCCATCTATGGCTACACCTTC.

This clonotype is categorized as medium-sized. The rearrangement uses TRBV12-3 or TRBV12-4 and TRBJ1-2, with D possibly TRBD1 on 5 matching bases. Deletions cut 6 bases from V and 5 bases from J, with 16 bases between. The CDR3 loop spans 14 amino acids. CDR3 sequence reads: CASRVIGVEYGYTF. CDR3 sequence (DNA): TGTGCCAGCAGGGTTATAGGGGTGGAATATGGCTACACCTTC.

Within the sample, this clonotype is medium-sized (0.01 to 0.1%). The chain uses TRBV12-3 or TRBV12-4 and TRBJ1-2; D gene ambiguous. V was clipped by 8 bases and J by 4 bases, with 11 bases between them. The CDR3 has 12 residues. The CDR3 DNA reads as TGTGCCAGCGGAGGCGTCTTCTATGGCTACACCTTC. Protein: CASGGVFYGYTF.

This clonotype is categorized as medium-sized. The chain carries TRBV12-3 or TRBV12-4 and TRBJ1-2; the D is unclear. The germline V and J ends were trimmed by 2 bases and 9 bases, with 7 bases remaining between them. The CDR3 extends over 11 amino acids. The CDR3: CASSLLRSYTF. The CDR3 DNA reads as TGTGCCAGCAGTTTATTACGTAGCTACACCTTC.

This clonotype is labeled medium-sized. The genes are TRBV12-3 or TRBV12-4 and TRBJ1-2; D is undetermined. The CDR3 extends over 15 amino acids. V was pared by 3 bases and J by 2 bases, with 13 bases between. The CDR3 sequence: CASSFGIRQNYGYTF. In nucleotides, the CDR3 is TGTGCCAGCAGTTTTGGGATTCGACAAAACTATGGCTACACCTTC.

By its share, this clonotype is medium-sized (0.01 to 0.1%). V is TRBV12-3 or TRBV12-4 and J is TRBJ1-2; no firm D call. Trimming took off 4 bases at V and 4 bases at J, with 10 bases between the two ends. The CDR3 sequence is 13 residues long. CDR3 sequence: CASSSTRLYGYTF. In DNA form, the CDR3 reads TGTGCCAGCAGTTCGACACGGCTCTATGGCTACACCTTC.

In this sample, this clonotype is large. This chain uses TRBV12-3 or TRBV12-4 with TRBJ1-2; a possible D gene is TRBD1 (5 bases). Trimming removed 6 bases from V and 8 bases from J, with 25 bases in between. The CDR3 runs 16 residues. The DNA for the CDR3 is TGTGCCAGCAGACCCGGAGGGCCGGGGCTTTATGGCGGCTACACCTTC. Translation gives CASRPGGPGLYGGYTF.

This sequence joins TRBV12-3 or TRBV12-4 and TRBJ1-2; D is uncertain. The CDR3 consists of 11 residues. With 6 bases removed from V and 8 bases from J, the gap between germline ends came to 10 bases. The CDR3: CASSPGRGYTF. The CDR3 DNA follows: TGTGCCAGCAGCCCCGGACGGGGCTACACCTTC.

This clonotype is termed medium-sized. The rearrangement joins TRBV12-3 or TRBV12-4 to TRBJ1-2; D is uncertain. Deletions cut 1 base from V and 8 bases from J, with 11 bases between. This CDR3 has 13 amino acids. The CDR3 sequence is CASSLETAVGYTF. Written as DNA, the CDR3 is TGTGCCAGCAGTTTAGAAACAGCGGTAGGCTACACCTTC.

By proportion, this clonotype is medium-sized. This rearrangement joins TRBV12-3 or TRBV12-4 to TRBJ1-2; no clear D gene. V shed 5 bases and J shed 2 bases, with 9 bases lying between them. The CDR3 runs to 13 residues. For the CDR3, the DNA is TGTGCCAGCAGTCCGGACGGAAACTATGGCTACACCTTC. It translates to CASSPDGNYGYTF.

This clonotype is judged large (0.1 to 1%). The gene calls are TRBV12-3 or TRBV12-4 and TRBJ1-2; D unresolved. This CDR3 is built from 14 residues. Between the trimmed V and J ends, which lost 2 bases and 4 bases, there was a span of 11 bases. The CDR3 DNA sequence: TGTGCCAGCAGTTTAACGAGAGGGCCCTATGGCTACACCTTC. Its translation: CASSLTRGPYGYTF.

This clonotype is medium-sized within its sample. The chain joins TRBV12-3 or TRBV12-4 to TRBJ1-2, with 7 positions matching TRBD1. V lost 6 bases, J lost 8 bases, and 9 bases stayed unmatched. The CDR3 contains 13 residues. The DNA for the CDR3 is TGTGCCAGCAGCCTGACAGGGAGTAAGGGCTACACCTTC. Translated: CASSLTGSKGYTF.

This clonotype is medium-sized by share. This chain links TRBV12-3 or TRBV12-4 with TRBJ1-2; 8 bases are shared with TRBD1. Germline trimming cut 5 bases from V and 7 bases from J; bases unmatched to any gene: 12. The CDR3 has 15 amino acids. The CDR3 here is CASSISTGAALGYTF. The CDR3, as DNA: TGTGCCAGCAGTATCTCGACAGGGGCCGCTCTTGGCTACACCTTC.

In its sample, this clonotype is large. V gene TRBV12-3 or TRBV12-4 combines with J gene TRBJ1-2; TRBD1 matches at 8 bases. V shed 6 bases and J 7 bases; nucleotides not matched to a gene: 13. This CDR3 is 15 amino acids long. The CDR3, as DNA: TGTGCCAGCAGCAACTTCCCGGGACAGGCGGCTGGCTACACCTTC. Its translation: CASSNFPGQAAGYTF.

CDR3 in amino acids: CASSSLGDGYTF. The CDR3 DNA reads TGTGCCAGCAGTTCCCTAGGAGATGGCTACACCTTC. V gene TRBV12-3 or TRBV12-4 combines with J gene TRBJ1-2, with D unresolved. The CDR3 extends over 12 amino acids. V lost 4 bases and J 6 bases, leaving 9 bases between the germline ends.

Sample share makes this clonotype medium-sized. The chain combines TRBV12-3 or TRBV12-4 with TRBJ1-2; D is unclear. The CDR3 is 16 residues long. Trimming removed 4 bases at V and 0 bases at J, with 15 bases between. The CDR3 spells CASSWEPTRPNYGYTF. CDR3 in DNA: TGTGCCAGCAGTTGGGAGCCGACAAGACCTAACTATGGCTACACCTTC.